This T cell receptor beta chain is from a study of blood T cell repertoires in COVID-19. Study-wide context: Whether acute or convalescent, the COVID-19 samples came from the United States, Italy and Spain.

Participant-given clinical history determined each cohort assignment. Two negative PCRs, clearance, or symptom resolution characterized the recovered Cohort 3 donors. Sequenced by immunoSEQ multiplex PCR; TCRdb stores in-frame clones only, minus some. The sample contains 100,000 to 150,000 clones, 80% to 85% of which appear only once. CDR3 length: 16 residues. Germline loops: CDR1 LNHDA, CDR2 SQIVND (reference sequence). V shed 4 bases, J shed 1 base, and the junction held 7 bases outside the gene matches. This sequence was found in a woman aged 25-40 years who had recovered from COVID-19. Source material: PBMCs or T cells enriched from blood (not recorded which). The genes are TRBV19 and TRBJ2-7; 10 positions agree with TRBD1. DNA of the CDR3: TGTGCCAGTAGTACCTGGGACAGGGGAAGGTCCTACGAGCAGTACTTC. The encoded protein is CASSTWDRGRSYEQYF.